This entry is about one T cell receptor beta chain. The target antigen is unknown. Sequencing was performed with immunoSEQ multiplex PCR; in TCRdb, only in-frame clones are kept and a portion is missing. Of 100,000 to 130,000 clones in the sample, 80% to 90% are singletons; the top ten hold just under 20%. This specimen belongs to a study of PD-1 blockade in classical Hodgkin lymphoma. Study-wide background: Intravenous delivery of nivolumab at 3 mg/kg to patients occurred every 2 weeks.

Every patient had relapsed following autologous stem cell transplantation, and cohorts differed in brentuximab vedotin exposure. Germline lookup yields CDR1 LNHDA and CDR2 SQIVND (reference sequence). V was cut by 5 bases and J by 5 bases, with 15 bases left in between. The length of the CDR3 is 14 residues. The study, taken as a whole, reports: Significantly greater TCR diversity emerged by C4D1 in CD4+ cells but not CD8+ cells. The diversity seen at baseline in complete responders resembled that of newly diagnosed patients. No one has yet defined what causes the repertoire differences, which may be disease activity or prior therapy.

This clonotype was obtained from a human donor with classical Hodgkin lymphoma. The source material was peripheral blood mononuclear cells (PBMCs), sampled before the second cycle of nivolumab. The chain recombines TRBV19 with TRBJ1-1, with D tentatively TRBD1 (5 bases). This CDR3 reads CASSETGPRTEAFF. CDR3 DNA: TGTGCCAGTAGTGAGACGGGACCCAGGACTGAAGCTTTCTTT.